These 10 T cell receptor beta chains came from one sample sequenced in a study of early T cells in non-severe SARS-CoV-2 infection. MiXCR was run by TCRdb on the 5' RACE reads, yielding one entry per CDR3 protein. The sample holds about 47,000 distinct CDR3 sequences, roughly 10% seen once. The sample in question was whole blood, obtained at baseline. These receptors originate from an adult who was a healthcare worker with PCR-confirmed SARS-CoV-2 infection or an uninfected control (not recorded which).

The V and J genes are TRBV7-2 and TRBJ2-4, with D possibly being TRBD1 or TRBD2 (6 bases each). Germline V gene sequence: CDR1 SGHTA, CDR2 FQGNSA. V was pared by 1 base and J by 5 bases, with 12 bases between. The CDR3 length is 15 residues. CDR3 nucleotides: TGTGCCAGCAGCTTAGTAGGGGGGCCCCAAAACATTCAGTACTTC. Translating gives CASSLVGGPQNIQYF.

The rearrangement uses TRBV2 and TRBJ2-1, with 8 bases matching TRBD1. The CDR3 covers 15 residues. From germline, CDR1 is SNHLY and CDR2 FYNNEI. V was pared by 5 bases and J by 5 bases, with 8 bases of the junction left unmatched. CDR3 sequence reads: CASSTPGQADNEQFF. CDR3 DNA sequence: TGTGCCAGCAGTACTCCGGGACAGGCGGACAATGAGCAGTTCTTC.

This clonotype came up many times. The rearrangement uses TRBV12-3 or TRBV12-4 and TRBJ1-1; D might be TRBD1 (6 bases). This CDR3 is built from 11 residues. Trimming took 10 bases from V and 8 from J, leaving 14 bases between them. CDR3 sequence: CATSYGTEAFF. As DNA, the CDR3 is TGTGCCACGTCTTACGGGACAGAAGCTTTCTTT.

Ten or more counts support this clonotype. The gene calls are TRBV28 and TRBJ1-1, with D uncertain. The CDR3 totals 13 residues. Germline CDR1 is MDHEN and CDR2 is SYDVKM. V was trimmed by 2 bases and J by 4 bases, leaving 8 bases between them. The CDR3, as DNA: TGTGCCAGCAGTTTAGTGGTGGCCACTGAAGCTTTCTTT. Translating it yields CASSLVVATEAFF.

This clonotype was found many times. The V and J genes are TRBV6-5 and TRBJ2-5; D gene ambiguous. V was cut by 0 bases and J by 2 bases, with 13 bases left in between. CDR3 size: 16 residues. Germline V CDR1 and CDR2: MNHEY, SVGAGI. This CDR3 reads CASSYSLPPNQETQYF. CDR3 DNA sequence: TGTGCCAGCAGTTACTCTTTGCCTCCTAATCAAGAGACCCAGTACTTC.

This clonotype was seen only a few times. The chain carries TRBV5-1 and TRBJ1-1, with 8 bases lining up with TRBD1. Germline CDR1 SGHRS, CDR2 YFSETQ. With V trimmed by 5 bases and J by 7 bases, 7 bases remained unmatched. There are 13 residues in the CDR3. The CDR3 here is CASSAGTGIEAFF. The CDR3 DNA follows: TGCGCCAGCAGTGCCGGGACAGGAATTGAAGCTTTCTTT. Full variable domain (rest looked up from reference TRBV5-1 and TRBJ1-1): KAGVTQTPRYLIKTRGQQVTLSCSPISGHRSVSWYQQTPGQGLQFLFEYFSETQRNKGNFPGRFSGRQFSNSRSEMNVSTLELGDSALYLCASSAGTGIEAFFGQGTRLTVV.

This clonotype was detected only a few times. The chain joins TRBV5-4 to TRBJ2-1, with D uncertain. There are 15 residues in the CDR3. CDR1 and CDR2 (germline): SGHNT, YYREEE (reference sequence). With 3 bases removed from V and 1 base from J, the gap between germline ends came to 11 bases. CDR3 protein: CASSSAGGSYNEQFF. In DNA, the CDR3 is TGTGCCAGCAGCTCTGCCGGTGGATCCTACAATGAGCAGTTCTTC.

In this sample, this clonotype turned up many times. The CDR3: CASSAEAHGEQFF. The DNA of the CDR3 is TGTGCCAGCAGTGCCGAAGCCCATGGTGAGCAGTTCTTC. The chain recombines TRBV2 with TRBJ2-1; D ambiguous. Trimming pared 4 bases from V and 9 bases from J, leaving 13 bases between. The germline CDR1 and CDR2 sequences are SNHLY and FYNNEI. The CDR3 length is 13 residues. Full variable domain (outside the CDR3, taken from reference TRBV2 and TRBJ2-1): EPEVTQTPSHQVTQMGQEVILRCVPISNHLYFYWYRQILGQKVEFLVSFYNNEISEKSEIFDDQFSVERPDGSNFTLKIRSTKLEDSAMYFCASSAEAHGEQFFGPGTRLTVL.

A few counts support this clonotype. The rearrangement joins TRBV4-1 to TRBJ2-1; 7 bases are a match to TRBD2. Germline V CDR1 and CDR2: MGHRA, YSYEKL. The CDR3 loop spans 17 amino acids. The junction had 6 bases not matched to a gene; V was cut back by 1 base and J by 0 bases. CDR3: CASSQGGGSSSYNEQFF. The CDR3 DNA sequence: TGCGCCAGCAGCCAAGGGGGGGGTTCAAGCTCCTACAATGAGCAGTTCTTC.

This clonotype came up many times. J is TRBJ2-7 and V is TRBV20-1; no clear D. The CDR3 is 14 amino acids. Between the trimmed V and J ends, which lost 4 bases and 3 bases, there was a span of 16 bases. CDR1 is DFQATT and CDR2 is SNEGSKA in the germline V gene (reference sequence). This CDR3 reads CSAIRGQILYEQYF. The CDR3 nucleotides are TGCAGTGCTATTCGTGGTCAGATCCTCTACGAGCAGTACTTC.